This T cell receptor beta chain is drawn from a study of blood T cells in healthy people across ages. This clonotype was picked up a small number of times. Its specificity is unknown. Primers used in a second PCR of roughly 6 to 11 cycles were a sample-barcoded 5' primer and a J-beta primer mix. TCRdb called the 5' RACE reads again in MiXCR, with one record for every CDR3 protein. The sample records some 1 million distinct CDR3 sequences, less than 50% being singletons. With 0 bases removed from V and 7 bases from J, the gap between germline ends came to 6 bases. Germline V gene data show CDR1 as LGHNT and CDR2 as FRNRAP. The CDR3 totals 12 residues. Regarding the study as a whole: Older age coincided with a roughly linear decline in TCR beta diversity per million T cells.

Material: blood. This clonotype originated in a woman aged 55-69 years in good health. The rearrangement uses TRBV12-5 and TRBJ1-2; D is unclear. The CDR3 nucleotides read TGTGCTAGTGGTTTGGTTTCGGCTGGCTACACCTTC. Protein: CASGLVSAGYTF.